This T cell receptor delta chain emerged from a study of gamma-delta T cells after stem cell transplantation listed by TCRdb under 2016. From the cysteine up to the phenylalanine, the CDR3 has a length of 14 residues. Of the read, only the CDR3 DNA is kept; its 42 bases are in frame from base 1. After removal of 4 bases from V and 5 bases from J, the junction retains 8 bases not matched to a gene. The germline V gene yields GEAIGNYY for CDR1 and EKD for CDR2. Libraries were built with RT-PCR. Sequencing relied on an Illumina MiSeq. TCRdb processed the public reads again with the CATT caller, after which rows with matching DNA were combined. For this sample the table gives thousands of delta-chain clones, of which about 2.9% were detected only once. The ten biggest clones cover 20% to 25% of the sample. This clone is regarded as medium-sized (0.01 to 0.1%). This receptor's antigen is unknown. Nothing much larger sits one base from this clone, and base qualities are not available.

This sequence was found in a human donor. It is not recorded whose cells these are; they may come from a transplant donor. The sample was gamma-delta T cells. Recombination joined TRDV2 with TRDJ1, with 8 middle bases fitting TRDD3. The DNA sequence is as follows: TGTGCCTGTGATCTACTGGGGGTAGTAGATAAACTCATCTTT. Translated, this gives CACDLLGVVDKLIF.